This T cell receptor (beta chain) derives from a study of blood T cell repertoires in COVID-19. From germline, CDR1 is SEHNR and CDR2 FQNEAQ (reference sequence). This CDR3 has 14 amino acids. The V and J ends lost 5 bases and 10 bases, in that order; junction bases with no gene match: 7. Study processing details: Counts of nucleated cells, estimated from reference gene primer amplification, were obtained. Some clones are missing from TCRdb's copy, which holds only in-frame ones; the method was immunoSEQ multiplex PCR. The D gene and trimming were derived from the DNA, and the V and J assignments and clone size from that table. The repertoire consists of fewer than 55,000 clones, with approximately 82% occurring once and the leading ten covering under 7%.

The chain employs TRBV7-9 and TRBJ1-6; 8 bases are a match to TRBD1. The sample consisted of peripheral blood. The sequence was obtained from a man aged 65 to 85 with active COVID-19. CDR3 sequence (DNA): TGTGCCAGCAGCATTGGACAGGGAAGGTCACCCCTCCACTTT. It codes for CASSIGQGRSPLHF.